The sequence of this T cell receptor beta chain was determined in a study of blood T cell repertoires in COVID-19 (dated by TCRdb to 2018 to 2021). Notes on the research overall: Collaborator samples came from the United States, Italy and Spain and covered acute and convalescent phases of COVID-19. The prospective study material was composed of cDNA or gDNA derived from T cells, B-cell-depleted T cells, or PBMCs. The dataset comprised deeply sampled blood TCRbeta repertoires from subjects exposed to, actively infected with, or recovered from COVID-19. The repertoires were made available in a free public database intended to serve as a resource for research on the immune response to SARS-CoV-2. The samples were drawn from the first 160 participants of the ongoing ImmuneRACE study and from roughly 1,300 subjects provided by 6 global collaborators. A de-identified subject ID, COVID-19 status, age in years and sex were almost always included in the sample metadata. HLA class I and class II types, where available, came from metadata supplied by the sample provider rather than from assay-based typing.

Collaborating institutions collected whole blood in K2EDTA tubes following their own protocols. For TCRbeta analysis, collaborators shipped samples as frozen whole blood, isolated PBMCs, or DNA extracted from either of those sample types. A note on this clone: Its antigen remains unidentified. No base-level quality is on record; no much larger clone is a single base apart.

The CDR3, from cysteine to phenylalanine, totals 13 residues. Kept here is only the CDR3 DNA, which spans 39 bases and is read in frame from base 1. Clipping removes 4 bases from V and 8 bases from J, with 4 as the unmatched junction base count. CDR1 is given as LGHDT and CDR2 as YNNKEL, both from the germline V gene (reference sequence). TCRbeta CDR3 regions were amplified from genomic DNA using the immunoSEQ Assay, a bias-controlled multiplex PCR. The original methods were these. Within the assay, amplification of reference gene primers was used to estimate how many nucleated cells each sample contained. Sequence reads were collapsed and filtered to measure the absolute abundance of every unique TCRbeta CDR3 rearrangement. For each sample, productive Simpson clonality was calculated by taking the square root of Simpson's diversity index across productive rearrangements. TCRdb limited this immuneACCESS table to in-frame rearrangements with V and J called. A share of clones is missing; checked studies link under half to unresolved V genes, and the rest is unexplained. The V and J calls and clone size are taken from that table; D and trimming were inferred from the DNA. The sample contains nearly 110,000 clones, 89% of them found a single time. About 5.3% of the sample goes to the ten largest clones.

The paper's findings and limits, for the study overall: The amount of clinical and demographic metadata varied by source and participant and was provided uncurated.

Material: peripheral blood. The chain is encoded by TRBV3-1 (or the pseudogene TRBV3-2) joined to TRBJ1-2; a stretch of 10 junction bases matches TRBD1. The sequence derives from a middle-aged man with active or convalescent COVID-19. The DNA sequence is as follows: TGTGCCAGCAGCCCCGGGACAGGGGTGGGCTACACCTTC. This translates into CASSPGTGVGYTF.